The rows below give T cell receptor beta chains drawn from one sample of a study of T-cell reconstitution after alpha-beta-depleted transplantation in children. Each CDR3 protein gets one entry after TCRdb re-called the PCR reads with MiXCR. The table includes roughly 500,000 distinct CDR3 sequences, approximately 29% detected once. Sample: PBMCs from the stem cell graft donor, taken from the stem cell graft. All receptors derive from a human donor who donated a stem cell graft to a child with aplastic anemia. Each CDR3 is given with its conserved first and last residue. Each record gives: J gene, clone size, V gene, D gene, CDR3 protein, CDR3 DNA. A D gene is named only where the DNA matches it firmly. Clone size appears in some rows only: once, few, many, or a class for an expanded clone.

j_call: TRBJ2-7; clone_size: .; v_call: TRBV9; d_call: .; cdr3_aa: CASSVAIGPTYEQYF; cdr3_nt: TGTGCCAGCAGCGTAGCTATAGGACCGACCTACGAGCAGTACTTC
j_call: TRBJ2-1; clone_size: few; v_call: TRBV21-1; d_call: .; cdr3_aa: CASSRRSGGLGEQFF; cdr3_nt: TGTGCCAGCAGCAGGCGGAGCGGGGGGCTGGGTGAGCAGTTCTTC
j_call: TRBJ1-2; clone_size: .; v_call: TRBV10-3; d_call: .; cdr3_aa: CATQGLGYTF; cdr3_nt: TGTGCCACCCAAGGGCTTGGCTACACCTTC
j_call: TRBJ2-1; clone_size: .; v_call: TRBV5-1; d_call: TRBD2; cdr3_aa: CASSRERLAGGSEQFF; cdr3_nt: TGCGCCAGCAGCAGGGAGCGACTAGCGGGAGGGAGTGAGCAGTTCTTC
j_call: TRBJ1-5; clone_size: .; v_call: TRBV6-1; d_call: TRBD1; cdr3_aa: CASSDTLTGDQPQHF; cdr3_nt: TGTGCCAGCAGTGATACACTAACAGGGGACCAGCCCCAGCATTTT
j_call: TRBJ1-2; clone_size: .; v_call: TRBV20-1; d_call: .; cdr3_aa: CSVPPGESNGDGYTF; cdr3_nt: TGCAGTGTCCCCCCAGGGGAATCCAACGGGGATGGCTACACCTTC
j_call: TRBJ1-1; clone_size: few; v_call: TRBV7-9; d_call: .; cdr3_aa: CASSLGRPLNTEAFF; cdr3_nt: TGTGCCAGCAGCTTAGGACGGCCCTTGAACACTGAAGCTTTCTTT
j_call: TRBJ2-5; clone_size: .; v_call: TRBV29-1; d_call: TRBD2; cdr3_aa: CSVGASGGGETQYF; cdr3_nt: TGCAGCGTTGGGGCTAGCGGCGGTGGGGAGACCCAGTACTTC
j_call: TRBJ2-5; clone_size: .; v_call: TRBV18; d_call: .; cdr3_aa: CASSPILDRRQETQYF; cdr3_nt: TGTGCCAGCTCACCCATCTTAGACAGACGCCAAGAGACCCAGTACTTC
j_call: TRBJ2-1; clone_size: once; v_call: TRBV5-4; d_call: .; cdr3_aa: CANSLGRESYNEQFF; cdr3_nt: TGTGCCAACAGCTTGGGTCGGGAGTCCTACAATGAGCAGTTCTTC
j_call: TRBJ2-5; clone_size: .; v_call: TRBV6-5; d_call: .; cdr3_aa: CASSRDGHQYF; cdr3_nt: TGTGCCAGCAGTAGGGACGGTCATCAGTACTTC
j_call: TRBJ1-6; clone_size: few; v_call: TRBV30; d_call: TRBD1; cdr3_aa: CAWSVGTGGHSPLHF; cdr3_nt: TGTGCCTGGAGTGTAGGGACAGGGGGTCATTCACCCCTCCACTTT
j_call: TRBJ2-1; clone_size: few; v_call: TRBV12-3/TRBV12-4; d_call: TRBD2; cdr3_aa: CASSLGAGVPNEQFF; cdr3_nt: TGTGCCAGCAGTTTGGGAGCGGGAGTTCCCAATGAGCAGTTCTTC
j_call: TRBJ1-1; clone_size: few; v_call: TRBV20-1; d_call: .; cdr3_aa: CSAGSRAVNTEAFF; cdr3_nt: TGCAGTGCTGGAAGTAGGGCAGTGAACACTGAAGCTTTCTTT
j_call: TRBJ2-3; clone_size: few; v_call: TRBV29-1; d_call: TRBD1; cdr3_aa: CSVGQGTSTDTQYF; cdr3_nt: TGCAGCGTTGGACAGGGAACTAGCACAGATACGCAGTATTTT
j_call: TRBJ2-1; clone_size: .; v_call: TRBV4-3; d_call: .; cdr3_aa: CASSQDRYGIYSNEQFF; cdr3_nt: TGCGCCAGCAGCCAAGATCGGTACGGCATCTACTCCAATGAGCAGTTCTTC
j_call: TRBJ2-7; clone_size: .; v_call: TRBV7-6; d_call: TRBD1; cdr3_aa: CASSPGQGFSSYEQYF; cdr3_nt: TGTGCCAGCAGCCCAGGACAGGGCTTCTCCTCCTACGAGCAGTACTTC
j_call: TRBJ2-1; clone_size: .; v_call: TRBV19; d_call: .; cdr3_aa: CASSIPKSSIFYNEQFF; cdr3_nt: TGTGCCAGTAGCATCCCCAAATCTAGTATCTTTTACAATGAGCAGTTCTTC
j_call: TRBJ2-1; clone_size: many; v_call: TRBV19; d_call: TRBD2; cdr3_aa: CASSLGGGLGEQFF; cdr3_nt: TGTGCCAGTAGCCTGGGCGGGGGGTTGGGTGAGCAGTTCTTC
j_call: TRBJ2-6; clone_size: .; v_call: TRBV7-3; d_call: .; cdr3_aa: CASSASRGSGANVLTF; cdr3_nt: TGTGCCAGCAGCGCTTCACGCGGTTCTGGGGCCAACGTCCTGACTTTC
j_call: TRBJ2-5; clone_size: .; v_call: TRBV7-7; d_call: .; cdr3_aa: CASSPAAGIQETQYF; cdr3_nt: TGTGCCAGCAGCCCCGCGGCCGGTATTCAAGAGACCCAGTACTTC
j_call: TRBJ2-6; clone_size: few; v_call: TRBV15; d_call: .; cdr3_aa: CATSREKAHISGANVLTF; cdr3_nt: TGTGCCACCAGCAGGGAGAAGGCGCATATTTCTGGGGCCAACGTCCTGACTTTC
j_call: TRBJ2-2; clone_size: .; v_call: TRBV20-1; d_call: .; cdr3_aa: CSASRARANTGELFF; cdr3_nt: TGCAGTGCTAGTCGAGCCAGGGCGAACACCGGGGAGCTGTTTTTT
j_call: TRBJ1-3; clone_size: .; v_call: TRBV20-1; d_call: TRBD1; cdr3_aa: CSARSPGGLAGNTIYF; cdr3_nt: TGCAGTGCTAGATCCCCAGGGGGCCTAGCTGGAAACACCATATATTTT
j_call: TRBJ2-4; clone_size: .; v_call: TRBV5-1; d_call: .; cdr3_aa: CASRAVGSGVKNIQYF; cdr3_nt: TGCGCCAGCAGGGCTGTCGGGAGCGGTGTAAAAAACATTCAGTACTTC
j_call: TRBJ1-1; clone_size: .; v_call: TRBV5-1; d_call: .; cdr3_aa: CASSLTVSGTEAFF; cdr3_nt: TGCGCCAGCAGCTTGACTGTATCGGGGACTGAAGCTTTCTTT
j_call: TRBJ1-5; clone_size: few; v_call: TRBV27; d_call: .; cdr3_aa: CASSPRDGSNQPQHF; cdr3_nt: TGTGCCAGCAGTCCCCGGGACGGTAGCAATCAGCCCCAGCATTTT
j_call: TRBJ2-1; clone_size: few; v_call: TRBV29-1; d_call: TRBD1; cdr3_aa: CSVADREVGQFF; cdr3_nt: TGCAGCGTAGCGGACAGGGAGGTTGGGCAGTTCTTC
j_call: TRBJ1-1; clone_size: few; v_call: TRBV20-1; d_call: .; cdr3_aa: CSAGRNTEAFF; cdr3_nt: TGCAGTGCTGGGAGGAACACTGAAGCTTTCTTT
j_call: TRBJ2-1; clone_size: few; v_call: TRBV20-1; d_call: .; cdr3_aa: CSARGMVGEQFF; cdr3_nt: TGCAGTGCTAGAGGAATGGTGGGTGAGCAGTTCTTC